These T cell receptor beta chains were read from a single sample in a study of T cells after yellow fever vaccination. MiXCR, run by TCRdb on the 5' RACE reads, gives a single entry per CDR3 protein. The sample has some 670,000 distinct CDR3 sequences, 12% seen once. This specimen was PBMCs, taken on the day of the yellow fever booster vaccination. The receptor source for this set is a man aged 30-40 years who received the YFV17D yellow fever vaccine. Both conserved end residues are part of each CDR3. Each record gives: CDR3 DNA, CDR3 protein, D gene, V gene, clone size, J gene. D genes are given only for firm matches. Some rows have no size entry. The others give once, few or many, or a class for an expanded clone.

CDR3 DNA: TGCGCCAGCAGCTCGTATCTTAAGACTAGCGGAGAAGAGACCCAGTACTTC
CDR3 protein: CASSSYLKTSGEETQYF
D gene: TRBD2
V gene: TRBV5-1
clone size: many
J gene: TRBJ2-5

CDR3 DNA: TGTGCCAGCAGCTTGCACAGGGCTTCTATCGGGGCGGATGAGCAGTTCTTC
CDR3 protein: CASSLHRASIGADEQFF
D gene: -
V gene: TRBV11-1
clone size: -
J gene: TRBJ2-1

CDR3 DNA: TGTGCCAGCAGTACCCCCCTCGGGAGGTCCTACAATGAGCAGTTCTTC
CDR3 protein: CASSTPLGRSYNEQFF
D gene: TRBD2
V gene: TRBV28
clone size: -
J gene: TRBJ2-1

CDR3 DNA: TGTGCCTCGGCTGGACAGGTTAATGAAAAACTGTTTTTT
CDR3 protein: CASAGQVNEKLFF
D gene: TRBD1
V gene: TRBV30
clone size: -
J gene: TRBJ1-4

CDR3 DNA: TGCGCCAGCAGTGAGAGGCAGGGGGACATTCAGTACTTC
CDR3 protein: CASSERQGDIQYF
D gene: TRBD1
V gene: TRBV10-1
clone size: few
J gene: TRBJ2-4

CDR3 DNA: TGTGCCAGCACCCCACGCGCACAGGGGGATGAGCAGTTCTTC
CDR3 protein: CASTPRAQGDEQFF
D gene: TRBD1
V gene: TRBV3-1
clone size: -
J gene: TRBJ2-1

CDR3 DNA: TGTGCCAGCAGTACCGGGGCCTTAGACAATGAGCAGTTCTTC
CDR3 protein: CASSTGALDNEQFF
D gene: -
V gene: TRBV12-3/TRBV12-4
clone size: few
J gene: TRBJ2-1

CDR3 DNA: TGCAGTGCTACCAATCCCTCTTCGGCGGGGGTCACAGATACGCAGTATTTT
CDR3 protein: CSATNPSSAGVTDTQYF
D gene: TRBD2
V gene: TRBV20-1
clone size: few
J gene: TRBJ2-3

CDR3 DNA: TGCGCCAGCAGCTTGGAGGGGTTCACAGATACGCAGTATTTT
CDR3 protein: CASSLEGFTDTQYF
D gene: -
V gene: TRBV5-1
clone size: few
J gene: TRBJ2-3

CDR3 DNA: TGTGCCAGCAGCGTAGTAGGGGGAGAGGGTGAAGCTTTCTTT
CDR3 protein: CASSVVGGEGEAFF
D gene: -
V gene: TRBV9
clone size: -
J gene: TRBJ1-1

CDR3 DNA: TGTGCCAGCAGGACGTCGGGGGCCTATAATTCACCCCTCCACTTT
CDR3 protein: CASRTSGAYNSPLHF
D gene: -
V gene: TRBV12-3/TRBV12-4
clone size: few
J gene: TRBJ1-6

CDR3 DNA: TGTGCCAGCAGCTTACGAGGGGCCGGGAACTATGGCTACACCTTC
CDR3 protein: CASSLRGAGNYGYTF
D gene: -
V gene: TRBV11-2
clone size: -
J gene: TRBJ1-2

CDR3 DNA: TGTGCCAGCAGTTTCCCTCGGATAAGCGAGCGGGAGCTGAACTACGAGCAGTACTTC
CDR3 protein: CASSFPRISERELNYEQYF
D gene: TRBD2
V gene: TRBV6-5
clone size: few
J gene: TRBJ2-7

CDR3 DNA: TGTGCCAGCAGCCCAGGACTAGCGGGAGGGAAGTACGAGCAGTACTTC
CDR3 protein: CASSPGLAGGKYEQYF
D gene: TRBD2
V gene: TRBV3-1
clone size: few
J gene: TRBJ2-7

CDR3 DNA: TGTGCCTTCCGGGACAGATACTACGAGCAGTACTTC
CDR3 protein: CAFRDRYYEQYF
D gene: TRBD1
V gene: TRBV30
clone size: few
J gene: TRBJ2-7

CDR3 DNA: TGCGCCAGCAGTGCAGGGGGGTACACAGATACGCAGTATTTT
CDR3 protein: CASSAGGYTDTQYF
D gene: -
V gene: TRBV10-1
clone size: few
J gene: TRBJ2-3

CDR3 DNA: TGTGCCACCAGCAGAGTTTTGGGGGTAGAGACCCAGTACTTC
CDR3 protein: CATSRVLGVETQYF
D gene: -
V gene: TRBV15
clone size: -
J gene: TRBJ2-5

CDR3 DNA: TGTGCCAGCAGCTTAATCCTAGCGGGAGAAGAGACCCAGTACTTC
CDR3 protein: CASSLILAGEETQYF
D gene: TRBD2
V gene: TRBV7-2
clone size: -
J gene: TRBJ2-5

CDR3 DNA: TGTGCCAGCAGTTCAGGGGGGCGGAGGCCCACTAGCGGGAGTATCTACGAGCAGTACTTC
CDR3 protein: CASSSGGRRPTSGSIYEQYF
D gene: TRBD2
V gene: TRBV12-3/TRBV12-4
clone size: -
J gene: TRBJ2-7

CDR3 DNA: TGTGCCAGCAGCCAAGCAGGGGCAGGGCAGACCCAGTACTTC
CDR3 protein: CASSQAGAGQTQYF
D gene: -
V gene: TRBV4-2
clone size: -
J gene: TRBJ2-5

CDR3 DNA: TGCAGCGTTGAAGGCCATTGGGGGAGGTTGGACACTGAAGCTTTCTTT
CDR3 protein: CSVEGHWGRLDTEAFF
D gene: -
V gene: TRBV29-1
clone size: -
J gene: TRBJ1-1

CDR3 DNA: TGTGCCAGCAGCCCCGTAGAGGAATATAATTCACCCCTCCACTTT
CDR3 protein: CASSPVEEYNSPLHF
D gene: -
V gene: TRBV7-9
clone size: -
J gene: TRBJ1-6

CDR3 DNA: TGTGCCAGCAGCTTTACAGGGAATCTGGAGACCCAGTACTTC
CDR3 protein: CASSFTGNLETQYF
D gene: -
V gene: TRBV7-8
clone size: few
J gene: TRBJ2-5

CDR3 DNA: TGTGCCAGCAGTTTATCTTTCGGCCCCTACGAGCAGTACTTC
CDR3 protein: CASSLSFGPYEQYF
D gene: -
V gene: TRBV27
clone size: -
J gene: TRBJ2-7

CDR3 DNA: TGTGCCAGCAGTAAGACAGGGGGCCGGAGCAATCAGCCCCAGCATTTT
CDR3 protein: CASSKTGGRSNQPQHF
D gene: TRBD1
V gene: TRBV7-9
clone size: -
J gene: TRBJ1-5

CDR3 DNA: TGTGCCAGCACCCAAGGGACAGGGGGAAACACCATATATTTT
CDR3 protein: CASTQGTGGNTIYF
D gene: TRBD1
V gene: TRBV6-1
clone size: -
J gene: TRBJ1-3

CDR3 DNA: TGCAGCGTGGAAGGACTAGCGGTTTCGTGGAAAGGCACAGATACGCAGTATTTT
CDR3 protein: CSVEGLAVSWKGTDTQYF
D gene: TRBD2
V gene: TRBV29-1
clone size: few
J gene: TRBJ2-3

CDR3 DNA: TGTGCCACCCCGTCAAGGATGATTGCGGAGGCCTACGAGCAGTACTTC
CDR3 protein: CATPSRMIAEAYEQYF
D gene: -
V gene: TRBV24-1
clone size: few
J gene: TRBJ2-7

CDR3 DNA: TGCGCCAGCAGTGACCTGCTAGATACGCAGTATTTT
CDR3 protein: CASSDLLDTQYF
D gene: -
V gene: TRBV10-1
clone size: few
J gene: TRBJ2-3

CDR3 DNA: TGTGCCAGCAGCCAAGATCCAGGGGGGCTGGAGACCCAGTACTTC
CDR3 protein: CASSQDPGGLETQYF
D gene: -
V gene: TRBV4-2
clone size: -
J gene: TRBJ2-5

CDR3 DNA: TGTGCCAGCGAGGGGGGGGCTGGGGCCAACGTCCTGACTTTC
CDR3 protein: CASEGGAGANVLTF
D gene: -
V gene: TRBV6-1
clone size: few
J gene: TRBJ2-6

CDR3 DNA: TGTGCCAGCAGTGACTTGGGCGGGAATCATCAGCCCCAGCATTTT
CDR3 protein: CASSDLGGNHQPQHF
D gene: -
V gene: TRBV6-2/TRBV6-3
clone size: -
J gene: TRBJ1-5

CDR3 DNA: TGCGCCAGCAGCTCTACCGAAAATAATTCACCCCTCCACTTT
CDR3 protein: CASSSTENNSPLHF
D gene: -
V gene: TRBV5-1
clone size: -
J gene: TRBJ1-6

CDR3 DNA: TGTGCTAGTGGTTTGGTACGCGGCGCCCGCCGGAACAATGAGCAGTTCTTC
CDR3 protein: CASGLVRGARRNNEQFF
D gene: -
V gene: TRBV12-5
clone size: -
J gene: TRBJ2-1

CDR3 DNA: TGTGCCAGCATTGGCCCGGCTTCTAGCGGAGGCAGGTACGAGCAGTACTTC
CDR3 protein: CASIGPASSGGRYEQYF
D gene: TRBD2
V gene: TRBV7-2
clone size: many
J gene: TRBJ2-7

CDR3 DNA: TGTGCCAGCAGCCCGCGGACAGGGAACACTGAAGCTTTCTTT
CDR3 protein: CASSPRTGNTEAFF
D gene: TRBD1
V gene: TRBV7-2
clone size: few
J gene: TRBJ1-1

CDR3 DNA: TGCAGCGTTTCCGGACAGGGGGTAGAGACCCAGTACTTC
CDR3 protein: CSVSGQGVETQYF
D gene: TRBD1
V gene: TRBV29-1
clone size: -
J gene: TRBJ2-5

CDR3 DNA: TGTGCCAGCAGGGCTAGCGGTTTTCTCGAGCAGTACTTC
CDR3 protein: CASRASGFLEQYF
D gene: TRBD2
V gene: TRBV7-2
clone size: -
J gene: TRBJ2-7

CDR3 DNA: TGTGCTAGCAGCAGAAACAGGGCTGCCCGAGAGACCCAGTACTTC
CDR3 protein: CASSRNRAARETQYF
D gene: -
V gene: TRBV7-7
clone size: few
J gene: TRBJ2-5

CDR3 DNA: TGTGCCAGCAGCTTAGCCCGCTTGGGGGTCGTCGGGGAGCTGTTTTTT
CDR3 protein: CASSLARLGVVGELFF
D gene: -
V gene: TRBV7-8
clone size: -
J gene: TRBJ2-2

CDR3 DNA: TGCGCCAGCAGCCAGGGACAGGGGGTCTACGAGCAGTACTTC
CDR3 protein: CASSQGQGVYEQYF
D gene: TRBD1
V gene: TRBV4-3
clone size: many
J gene: TRBJ2-7

CDR3 DNA: TGTGCCAGCAGCAAAGGGACTAACCCAGGCGGGGAGACCCAGTACTTC
CDR3 protein: CASSKGTNPGGETQYF
D gene: TRBD2
V gene: TRBV7-6
clone size: -
J gene: TRBJ2-5

CDR3 DNA: TGTGCCAGCAGTCGTAGCGGGAGCGACAATGAGCAGTTCTTC
CDR3 protein: CASSRSGSDNEQFF
D gene: TRBD2
V gene: TRBV3-1
clone size: few
J gene: TRBJ2-1

CDR3 DNA: TGTGCCACCAGAGGGAAAGCAGTCGGGGAGCTGTTTTTT
CDR3 protein: CATRGKAVGELFF
D gene: -
V gene: TRBV6-2/TRBV6-3
clone size: -
J gene: TRBJ2-2

CDR3 DNA: TGTGCCACAGGGGGCCCTGGGGCCAACGTCCTGACTTTC
CDR3 protein: CATGGPGANVLTF
D gene: TRBD1
V gene: TRBV24-1
clone size: few
J gene: TRBJ2-6

CDR3 DNA: TGTGCCAGCAGTAAAGACCGGGACGACGCTTACACCCTGCTAGCTGGAGATACGCAGTATTTT
CDR3 protein: CASSKDRDDAYTLLAGDTQYF
D gene: -
V gene: TRBV11-2
clone size: many
J gene: TRBJ2-3

CDR3 DNA: TGTGCCAGCAGTTACTTAATCCCCGGGGAGCTGTTTTTT
CDR3 protein: CASSYLIPGELFF
D gene: -
V gene: TRBV7-2
clone size: -
J gene: TRBJ2-2

CDR3 DNA: TGCAGCGTGTGGACCCCCCTCCGGGAGACCCAGTACTTC
CDR3 protein: CSVWTPLRETQYF
D gene: -
V gene: TRBV29-1
clone size: -
J gene: TRBJ2-5

CDR3 DNA: TGCAGTGCTTTTCATAGCGACCAAGAGACCCAGTACTTC
CDR3 protein: CSAFHSDQETQYF
D gene: -
V gene: TRBV20-1
clone size: few
J gene: TRBJ2-5

CDR3 DNA: TGTGCCAGCAGCTCCCTGGGCCCCCAGCAAGGGACCCAGTACTTC
CDR3 protein: CASSSLGPQQGTQYF
D gene: -
V gene: TRBV11-2
clone size: -
J gene: TRBJ2-5